This T cell receptor (beta chain) stems from a study of PD-1 blockade in classical Hodgkin lymphoma. Study context: Intravenous nivolumab at 3 mg/kg was given to patients every 2 weeks.

General study points: Only CD4+ TCR diversity, not CD8+, had risen significantly by C4D1. A reduction in baseline TCR diversity was reportedly seen in newly diagnosed patients relative to healthy donors.

Note on this clone: Its antigen is currently unknown.

The CDR3 has 11 residues. V dropped 4 bases and J dropped 8 bases, with 9 bases sitting between them. In germline, CDR1 is SGDLS, CDR2 YYNGEE. Sequencing was performed with immunoSEQ multiplex PCR; in TCRdb, only in-frame clones are kept and a portion is missing. The table shows 96,000 or so clones, with 93% occurring only once. Time point denoted: cycle 4 day 1 (C4D1), after about 6 weeks of nivolumab. Each patient's relapse followed autologous stem cell transplantation, and brentuximab vedotin exposure varied. This receptor was obtained from a human donor with classical Hodgkin lymphoma. The sequences come from peripheral blood mononuclear cells (PBMCs), collected before the fourth cycle of nivolumab. The chain is built from TRBV9 and TRBJ1-2; no reliable D call. DNA for the CDR3: TGTGCCAGCAGCAGCAGGTGGGGCTACACCTTC. This codes for CASSSRWGYTF. Full variable domain (missing parts from reference TRBV9 and TRBJ1-2): DSGVTQTPKHLITATGQRVTLRCSPRSGDLSVYWYQQSLDQGLQFLIQYYNGEERAKGNILERFSAQQFPDLHSELNLSSLELGDSALYFCASSSRWGYTFGSGTRLTVV.